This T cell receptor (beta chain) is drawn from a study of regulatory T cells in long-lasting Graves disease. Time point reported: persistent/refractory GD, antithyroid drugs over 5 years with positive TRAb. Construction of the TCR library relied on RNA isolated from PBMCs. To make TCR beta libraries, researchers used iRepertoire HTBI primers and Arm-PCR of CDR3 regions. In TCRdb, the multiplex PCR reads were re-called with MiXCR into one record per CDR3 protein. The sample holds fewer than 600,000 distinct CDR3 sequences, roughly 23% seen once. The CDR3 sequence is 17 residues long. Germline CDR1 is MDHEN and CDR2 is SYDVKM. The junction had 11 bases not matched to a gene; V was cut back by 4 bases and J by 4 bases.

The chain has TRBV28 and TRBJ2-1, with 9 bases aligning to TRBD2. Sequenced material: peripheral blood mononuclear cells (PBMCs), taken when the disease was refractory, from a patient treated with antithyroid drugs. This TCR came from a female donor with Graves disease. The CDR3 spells CASSSQPGLAFYNEQFF. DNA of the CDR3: TGTGCCAGCAGTTCCCAACCAGGACTAGCGTTTTACAATGAGCAGTTCTTC.